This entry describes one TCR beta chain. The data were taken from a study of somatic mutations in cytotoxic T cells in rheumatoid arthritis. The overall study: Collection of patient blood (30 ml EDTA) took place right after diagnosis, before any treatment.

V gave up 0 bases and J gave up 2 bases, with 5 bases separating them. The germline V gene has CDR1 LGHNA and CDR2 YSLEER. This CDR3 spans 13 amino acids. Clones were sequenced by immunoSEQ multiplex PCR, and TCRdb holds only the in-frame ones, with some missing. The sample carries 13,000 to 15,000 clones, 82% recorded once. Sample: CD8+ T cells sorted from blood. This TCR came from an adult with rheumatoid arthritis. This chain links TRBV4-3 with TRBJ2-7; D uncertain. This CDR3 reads CASSQDSTYEQYF. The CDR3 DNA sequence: TGCGCCAGCAGCCAAGATTCAACCTACGAGCAGTACTTC.